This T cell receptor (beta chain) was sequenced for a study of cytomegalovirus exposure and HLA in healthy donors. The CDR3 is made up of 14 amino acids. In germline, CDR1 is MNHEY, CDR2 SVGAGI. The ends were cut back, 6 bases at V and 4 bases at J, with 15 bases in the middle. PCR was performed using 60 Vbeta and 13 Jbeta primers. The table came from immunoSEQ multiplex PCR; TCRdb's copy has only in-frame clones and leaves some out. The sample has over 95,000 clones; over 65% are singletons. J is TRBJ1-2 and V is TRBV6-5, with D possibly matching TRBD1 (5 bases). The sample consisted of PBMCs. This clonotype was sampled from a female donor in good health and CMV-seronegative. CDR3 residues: CASSPGPGIYGYTF. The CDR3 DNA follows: TGTGCCAGCAGCCCCGGACCAGGGATCTATGGCTACACCTTC.